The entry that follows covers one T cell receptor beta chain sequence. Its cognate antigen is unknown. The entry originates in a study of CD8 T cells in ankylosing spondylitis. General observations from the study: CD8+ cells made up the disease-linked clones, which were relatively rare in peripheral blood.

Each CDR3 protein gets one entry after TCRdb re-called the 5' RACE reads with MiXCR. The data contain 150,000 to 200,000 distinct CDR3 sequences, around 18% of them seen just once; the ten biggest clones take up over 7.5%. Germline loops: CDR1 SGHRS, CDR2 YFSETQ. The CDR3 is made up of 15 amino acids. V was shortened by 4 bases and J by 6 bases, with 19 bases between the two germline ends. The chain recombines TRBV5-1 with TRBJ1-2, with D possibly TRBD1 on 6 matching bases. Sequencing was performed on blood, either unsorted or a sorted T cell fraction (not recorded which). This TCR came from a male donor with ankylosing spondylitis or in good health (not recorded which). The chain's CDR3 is CASSHLNRDGNGYTF. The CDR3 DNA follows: TGCGCCAGCAGCCACCTTAACAGGGACGGAAATGGCTACACCTTC.